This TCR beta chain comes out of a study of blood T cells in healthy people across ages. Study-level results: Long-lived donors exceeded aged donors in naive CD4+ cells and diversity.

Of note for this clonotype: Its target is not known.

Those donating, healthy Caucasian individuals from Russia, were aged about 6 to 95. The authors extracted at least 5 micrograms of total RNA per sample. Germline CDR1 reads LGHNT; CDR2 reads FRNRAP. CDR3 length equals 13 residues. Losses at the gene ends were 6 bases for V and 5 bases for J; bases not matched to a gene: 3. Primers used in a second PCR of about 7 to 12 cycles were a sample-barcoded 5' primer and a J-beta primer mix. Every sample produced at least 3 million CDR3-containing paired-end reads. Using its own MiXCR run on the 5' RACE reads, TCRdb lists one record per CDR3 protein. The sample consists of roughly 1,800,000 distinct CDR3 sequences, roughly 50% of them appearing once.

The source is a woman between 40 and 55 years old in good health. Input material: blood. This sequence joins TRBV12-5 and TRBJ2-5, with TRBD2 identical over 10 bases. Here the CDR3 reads CASGTGLAETQYF. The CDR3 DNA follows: TGTGCTAGTGGCACGGGACTAGCGGAGACCCAGTACTTC.